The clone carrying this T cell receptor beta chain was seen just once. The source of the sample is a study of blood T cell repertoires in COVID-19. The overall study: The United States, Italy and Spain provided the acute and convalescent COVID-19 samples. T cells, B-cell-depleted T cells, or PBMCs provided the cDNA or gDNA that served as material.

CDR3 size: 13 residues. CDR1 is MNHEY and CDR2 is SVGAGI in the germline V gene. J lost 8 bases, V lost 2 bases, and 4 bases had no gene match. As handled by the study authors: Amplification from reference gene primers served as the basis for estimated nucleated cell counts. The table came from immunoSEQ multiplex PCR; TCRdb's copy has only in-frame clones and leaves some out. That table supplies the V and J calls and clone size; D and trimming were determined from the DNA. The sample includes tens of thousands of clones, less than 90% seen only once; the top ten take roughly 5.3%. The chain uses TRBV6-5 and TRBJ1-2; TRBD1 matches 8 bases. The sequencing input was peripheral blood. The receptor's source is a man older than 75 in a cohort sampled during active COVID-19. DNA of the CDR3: TGTGCCAGCAGTTACGGACAGGGATGGGGCTACACCTTC. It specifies CASSYGQGWGYTF.